This T cell receptor beta chain emerged from a study of blood T cell repertoires in COVID-19. Study-level background: From T cells, B-cell-depleted T cells, or PBMCs came the material, which was cDNA or gDNA.

As handled by the study authors: Amplification with reference gene primers provided the estimates of nucleated cell counts. Using immunoSEQ multiplex PCR, the repertoire was profiled, and TCRdb retains in-frame clones only, with some absent. The DNA gave D and trimming, while V, J and clone size come from that table. The data contain roughly 230,000 clones, approximately 88% of them singletons. V was cut by 3 bases and J by 4 bases, with 6 bases left in between. Germline V CDR1 and CDR2: SNHLY, FYNNEI. The length of the CDR3 is 12 residues. This chain uses TRBV2 with TRBJ1-2; D ambiguous. Sequences were obtained from peripheral blood. This sequence was found in a man aged 40-49 years with acute or convalescent COVID-19. The CDR3 DNA sequence: TGTGCCAGCAGTGAGTCCGGCTATGGCTACACCTTC. This codes for CASSESGYGYTF.